This T cell receptor beta chain was recovered during a study of blood T cell repertoires in COVID-19. Study as a whole: Italy, Spain and the United States were the sources of the convalescent and acute COVID-19 samples.

Only in-frame clones appear in the TCRdb table, and some are missing; sequencing was by immunoSEQ multiplex PCR. Among approximately 210,000 clones listed, more than 75% were seen once. Germline V gene data show CDR1 as LGHNA and CDR2 as YSLEER. The CDR3 is 17 amino acids. V shed 9 bases and J shed 2 bases, with 22 bases lying between them. This chain joins TRBV4-3 and TRBJ2-2; the D gene is possibly TRBD1 (6 bases). What was sequenced was PBMCs or T cells enriched from blood (not recorded which). The clonotype was recovered from a man aged 25 to 45 in a cohort exposed to, infected with or recovered from COVID-19 (not recorded which). CDR3 protein: CARPGVGQHTNTGELFF. CDR3 DNA sequence: TGCGCCAGACCTGGTGTCGGACAGCACACAAACACCGGGGAGCTGTTTTTT.